A single sample is the source of the 4 T cell receptor beta chains below, sequenced in a study of blood T cell repertoires in COVID-19 (dated by TCRdb to 2019 to 2021). The library was generated by the immunoSEQ multiplex PCR assay. TCRdb stores this immuneACCESS table with in-frame sequences only. Part of the clones is absent; in the studies checked, under half of the shortfall reflects unresolved V genes, and no reason is known for the rest. Here the sample has roughly 250,000 clones; approximately 83% occur a single time. The ten biggest clones cover about 4.3% of the sample. The source material was PBMCs or T cells enriched from blood (not recorded which). The receptors here all came from a woman aged 25-40 years who had recovered from COVID-19.

A few counts support this clone. V gene TRBV5-1 combines with J gene TRBJ2-7, with a possible D match to TRBD1 (6 bases). The germline V gene encodes CDR1 SGHRS and CDR2 YFSETQ. The CDR3 extends over 14 amino acids. Trimming removed 4 bases from V and 2 bases from J, with 13 bases in between. The CDR3 DNA reads TGCGCCAGCAGCGGGGGCGCGGGTGCCTACGAGCAGTACTTC. This gives the protein CASSGGAGAYEQYF.

V gene TRBV10-3 combines with J gene TRBJ2-5; 9 nucleotides line up with TRBD1. The CDR3 has 15 residues. The germline gives CDR1 ENHRY, CDR2 SYGVKD. The V gene end was trimmed by 3 bases and the J gene end by 5 bases; junction bases not matched to a gene: 7. The CDR3 DNA reads TGTGCCATCAGTGAACCCGGACAGGGGAGGGAGACCCAGTACTTC. Translating it yields CAISEPGQGRETQYF.

The chain recombines TRBV27 with TRBJ1-1, with D possibly TRBD1 on 6 matching bases. From germline, CDR1 is MNHEY and CDR2 SMNVEV (reference sequence). The V end lost 5 bases, the J end lost 3 bases, and 10 bases lay between the germline ends. The CDR3 runs to 13 residues. The CDR3 region is CASSGQPYTEAFF. Here the CDR3 DNA reads TGTGCCAGCAGTGGACAGCCTTACACTGAAGCTTTCTTT.

This clone appeared a single time. The rearrangement uses TRBV7-9 and TRBJ1-6; 7 bases map to TRBD1. The CDR3 length is 18 residues. V was pared by 2 bases and J by 7 bases, with 14 bases of the junction left unmatched. Germline V gene sequence: CDR1 SEHNR, CDR2 FQNEAQ (reference sequence). For the CDR3, the DNA is TGTGCCAGCAGCTTACGGGATCGACAGGGAGGTTGGAATTCACCCCTCCACTTT. Amino acids: CASSLRDRQGGWNSPLHF.